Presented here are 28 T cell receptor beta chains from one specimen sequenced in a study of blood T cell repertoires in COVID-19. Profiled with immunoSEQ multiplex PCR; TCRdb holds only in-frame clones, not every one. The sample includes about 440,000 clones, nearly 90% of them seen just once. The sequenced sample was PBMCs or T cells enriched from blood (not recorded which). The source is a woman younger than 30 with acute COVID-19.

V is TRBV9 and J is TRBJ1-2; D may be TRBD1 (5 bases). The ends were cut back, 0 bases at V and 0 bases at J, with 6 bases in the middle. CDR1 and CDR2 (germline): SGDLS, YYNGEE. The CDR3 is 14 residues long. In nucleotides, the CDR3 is TGTGCCAGCAGCGTAGAGGGGACTAACTATGGCTACACCTTC. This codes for CASSVEGTNYGYTF. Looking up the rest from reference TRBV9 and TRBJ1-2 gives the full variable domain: DSGVTQTPKHLITATGQRVTLRCSPRSGDLSVYWYQQSLDQGLQFLIQYYNGEERAKGNILERFSAQQFPDLHSELNLSSLELGDSALYFCASSVEGTNYGYTFGSGTRLTVV.

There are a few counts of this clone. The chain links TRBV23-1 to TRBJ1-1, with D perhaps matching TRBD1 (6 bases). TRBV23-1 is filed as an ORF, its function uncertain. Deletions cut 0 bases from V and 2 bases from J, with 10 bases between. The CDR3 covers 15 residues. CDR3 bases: TGCGCCAGCAGTCAATCGCCAGGGGAAAACACTGAAGCTTTCTTT. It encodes CASSQSPGENTEAFF.

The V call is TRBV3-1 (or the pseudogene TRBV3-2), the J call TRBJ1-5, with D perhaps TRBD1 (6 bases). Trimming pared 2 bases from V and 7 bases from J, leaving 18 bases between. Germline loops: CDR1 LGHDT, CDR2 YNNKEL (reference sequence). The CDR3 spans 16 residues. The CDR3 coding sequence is TGTGCCAGCAGCCAACGGGCGGGGGGCTGGAACCAGCCCCAGCATTTT. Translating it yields CASSQRAGGWNQPQHF.

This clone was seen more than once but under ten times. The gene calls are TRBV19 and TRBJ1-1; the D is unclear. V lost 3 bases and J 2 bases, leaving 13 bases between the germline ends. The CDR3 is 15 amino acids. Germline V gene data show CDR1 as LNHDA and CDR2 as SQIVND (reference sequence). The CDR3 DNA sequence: TGTGCCAGTAGTATTTCCGGACTGATAAACACTGAAGCTTTCTTT. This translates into CASSISGLINTEAFF.

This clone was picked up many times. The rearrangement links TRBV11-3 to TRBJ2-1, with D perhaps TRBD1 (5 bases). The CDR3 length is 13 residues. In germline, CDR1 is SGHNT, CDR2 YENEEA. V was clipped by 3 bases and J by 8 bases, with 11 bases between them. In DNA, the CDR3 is TGTGCCAGCAGCTTCACCAGGGTGGATGAGCAGTTCTTC. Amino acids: CASSFTRVDEQFF.

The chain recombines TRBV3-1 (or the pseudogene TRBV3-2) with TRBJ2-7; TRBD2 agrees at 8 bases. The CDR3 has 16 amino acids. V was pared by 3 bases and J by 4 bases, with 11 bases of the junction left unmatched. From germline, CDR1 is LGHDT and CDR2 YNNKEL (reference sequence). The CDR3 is CASSQTYSGEAYEQYF. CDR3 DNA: TGTGCCAGCAGCCAGACCTATAGCGGGGAGGCTTACGAGCAGTACTTC.

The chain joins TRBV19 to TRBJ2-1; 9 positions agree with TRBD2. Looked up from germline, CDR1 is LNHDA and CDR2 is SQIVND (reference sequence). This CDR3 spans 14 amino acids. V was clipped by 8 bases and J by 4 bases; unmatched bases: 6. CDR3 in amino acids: CASSTSGPYNEQFF. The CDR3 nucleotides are TGTGCCAGTTCAACTAGCGGGCCTTACAATGAGCAGTTCTTC.

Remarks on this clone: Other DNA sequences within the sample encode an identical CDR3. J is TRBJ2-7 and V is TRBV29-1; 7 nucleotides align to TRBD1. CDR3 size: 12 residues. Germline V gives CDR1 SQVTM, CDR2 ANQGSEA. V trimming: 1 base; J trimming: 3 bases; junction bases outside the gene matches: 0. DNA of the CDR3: TGCAGCGTTGAAGGACAGGGCTACGAGCAGTACTTC. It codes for CSVEGQGYEQYF.

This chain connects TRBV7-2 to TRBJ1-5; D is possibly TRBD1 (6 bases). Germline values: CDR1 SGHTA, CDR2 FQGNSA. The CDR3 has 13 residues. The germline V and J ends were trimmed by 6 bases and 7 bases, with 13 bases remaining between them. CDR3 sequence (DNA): TGTGCCAGCAGGGATCAACAGGGACAGCCCCAGCATTTT. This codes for CASRDQQGQPQHF.

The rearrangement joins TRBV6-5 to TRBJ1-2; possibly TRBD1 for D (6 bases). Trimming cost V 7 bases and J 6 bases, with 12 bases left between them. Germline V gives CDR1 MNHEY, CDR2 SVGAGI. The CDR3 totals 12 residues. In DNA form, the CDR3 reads TGTGCCAGCACAGGGGATACGCATGGCTACACCTTC. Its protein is CASTGDTHGYTF.

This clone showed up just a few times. The CDR3 sequence is CASSVAQNTEAFF. CDR3 DNA sequence: TGTGCCAGCAGCGTCGCACAGAACACTGAAGCTTTCTTT. The J gene is TRBJ1-1, the V gene TRBV9; the D is unclear. The CDR3 is made up of 13 amino acids. With 2 bases removed from V and 1 base from J, the gap between germline ends came to 6 bases. Per germline, CDR1 SGDLS and CDR2 YYNGEE.

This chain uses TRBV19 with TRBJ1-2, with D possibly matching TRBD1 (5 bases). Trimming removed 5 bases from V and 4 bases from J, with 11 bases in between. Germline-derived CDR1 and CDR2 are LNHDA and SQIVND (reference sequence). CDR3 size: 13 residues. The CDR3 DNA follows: TGTGCCAGTAGTTACAGGAGTCGCTATGGCTACACCTTC. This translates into CASSYRSRYGYTF.

The chain's CDR3 is CASSYRAGGYEQYF. The CDR3 coding sequence is TGTGCCAGCAGTTACAGAGCGGGAGGCTACGAGCAGTACTTC. V gene TRBV6-2 or TRBV6-3 combines with J gene TRBJ2-7, with TRBD2 identical over 9 bases. The germline V gene has CDR1 MNHEY and CDR2 SVGEGT. CDR3 size: 14 residues. The ends lost 2 bases at V and 3 bases at J; junction bases unmatched: 2.

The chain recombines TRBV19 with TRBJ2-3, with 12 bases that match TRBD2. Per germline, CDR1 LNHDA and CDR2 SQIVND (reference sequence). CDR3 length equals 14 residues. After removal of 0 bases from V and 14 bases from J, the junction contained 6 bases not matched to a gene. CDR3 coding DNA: TGTGCCAGTAGTATAGAAACTAGCGGGGGGCCGCTGTATTTT. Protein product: CASSIETSGGPLYF.

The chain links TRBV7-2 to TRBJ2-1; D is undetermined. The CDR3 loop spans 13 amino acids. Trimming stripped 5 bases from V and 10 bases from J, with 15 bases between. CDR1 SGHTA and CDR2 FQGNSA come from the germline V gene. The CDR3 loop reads CASSQILPGEQFF. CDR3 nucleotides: TGTGCCAGCAGCCAGATCCTCCCCGGGGAGCAGTTCTTC.

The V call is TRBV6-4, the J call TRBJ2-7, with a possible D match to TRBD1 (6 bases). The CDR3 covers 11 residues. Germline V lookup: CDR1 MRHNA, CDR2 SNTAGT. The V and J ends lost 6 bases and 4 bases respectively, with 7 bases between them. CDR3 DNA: TGTGCCAGCAGACAGGGTTACGAGCAGTACTTC. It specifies CASRQGYEQYF.

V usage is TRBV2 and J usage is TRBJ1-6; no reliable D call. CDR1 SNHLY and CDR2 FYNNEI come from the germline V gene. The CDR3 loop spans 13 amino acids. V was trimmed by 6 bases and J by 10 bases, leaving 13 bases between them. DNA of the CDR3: TGTGCCAGCAGGGCCCCAGGAGGCTCACCCCTCCACTTT. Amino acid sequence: CASRAPGGSPLHF.

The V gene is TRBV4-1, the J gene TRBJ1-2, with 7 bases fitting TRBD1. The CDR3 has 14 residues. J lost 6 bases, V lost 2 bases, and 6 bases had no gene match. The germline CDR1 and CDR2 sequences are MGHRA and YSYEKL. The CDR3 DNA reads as TGCGCCAGCAGCCAAACCGGGACAGAGGATGGCTACACCTTC. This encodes CASSQTGTEDGYTF.

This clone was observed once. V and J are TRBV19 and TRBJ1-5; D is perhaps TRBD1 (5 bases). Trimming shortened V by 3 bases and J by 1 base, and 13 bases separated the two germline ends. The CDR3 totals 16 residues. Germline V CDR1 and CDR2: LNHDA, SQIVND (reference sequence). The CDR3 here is CASSMGGSASNQPQHF. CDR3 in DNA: TGTGCCAGTAGTATGGGGGGGTCAGCGAGCAATCAGCCCCAGCATTTT.

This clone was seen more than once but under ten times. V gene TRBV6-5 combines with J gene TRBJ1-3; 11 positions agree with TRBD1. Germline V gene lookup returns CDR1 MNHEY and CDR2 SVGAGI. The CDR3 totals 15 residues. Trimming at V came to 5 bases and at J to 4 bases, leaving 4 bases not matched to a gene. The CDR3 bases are TGTGCCAGCAGTCAGGACAGGGGGCACGGAAACACCATATATTTT. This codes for CASSQDRGHGNTIYF.

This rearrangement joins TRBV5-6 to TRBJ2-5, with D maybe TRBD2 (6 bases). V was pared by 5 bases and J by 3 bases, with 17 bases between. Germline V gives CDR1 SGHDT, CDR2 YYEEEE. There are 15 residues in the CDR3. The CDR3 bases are TGTGCCAGCAGGGGGACGGGACTGCTAAAAGAGACCCAGTACTTC. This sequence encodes CASRGTGLLKETQYF.

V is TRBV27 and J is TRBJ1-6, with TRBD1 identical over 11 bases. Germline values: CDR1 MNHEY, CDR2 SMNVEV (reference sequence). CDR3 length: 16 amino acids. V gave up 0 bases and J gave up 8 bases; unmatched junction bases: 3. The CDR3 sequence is CASSLSRTGGDSPLHF. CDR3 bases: TGTGCCAGCAGTTTATCGCGGACAGGGGGCGATTCACCCCTCCACTTT.

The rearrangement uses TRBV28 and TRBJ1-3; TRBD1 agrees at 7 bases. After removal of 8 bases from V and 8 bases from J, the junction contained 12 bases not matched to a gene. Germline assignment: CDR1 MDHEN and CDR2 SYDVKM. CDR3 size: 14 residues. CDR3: CASLPTGAPDTIYF. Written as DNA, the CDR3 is TGTGCCAGCCTTCCTACAGGGGCCCCGGACACCATATATTTT.

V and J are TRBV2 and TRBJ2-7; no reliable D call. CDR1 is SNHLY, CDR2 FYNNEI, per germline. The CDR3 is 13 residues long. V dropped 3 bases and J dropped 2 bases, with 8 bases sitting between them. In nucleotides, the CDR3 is TGTGCCAGCAGTGATACAGACCCCTACGAGCAGTACTTC. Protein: CASSDTDPYEQYF.

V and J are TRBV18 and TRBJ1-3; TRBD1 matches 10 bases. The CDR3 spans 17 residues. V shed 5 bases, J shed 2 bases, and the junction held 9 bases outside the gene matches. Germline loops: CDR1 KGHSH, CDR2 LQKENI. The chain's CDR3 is CASSLGQGTVPGNTIYF. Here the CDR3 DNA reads TGTGCCAGCTCATTGGGACAGGGGACGGTACCTGGAAACACCATATATTTT.

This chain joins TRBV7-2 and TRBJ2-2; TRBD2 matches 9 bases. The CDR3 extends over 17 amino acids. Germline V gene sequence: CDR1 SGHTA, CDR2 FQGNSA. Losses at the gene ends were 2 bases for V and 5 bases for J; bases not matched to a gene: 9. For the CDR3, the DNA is TGTGCCAGCAGCTTAAAAAGCGGGAGGACGGGAACCGGGGAGCTGTTTTTT. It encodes CASSLKSGRTGTGELFF.

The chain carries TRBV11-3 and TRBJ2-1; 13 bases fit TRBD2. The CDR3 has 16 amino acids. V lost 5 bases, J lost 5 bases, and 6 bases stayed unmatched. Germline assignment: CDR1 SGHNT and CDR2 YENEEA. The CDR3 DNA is TGTGCCAGCAGCCCCCGGACTAGCGGGAGACACAATGAGCAGTTCTTC. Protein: CASSPRTSGRHNEQFF.

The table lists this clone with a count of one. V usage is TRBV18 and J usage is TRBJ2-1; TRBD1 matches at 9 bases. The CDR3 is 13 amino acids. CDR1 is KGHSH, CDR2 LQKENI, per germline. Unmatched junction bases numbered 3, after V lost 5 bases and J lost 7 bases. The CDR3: CASSGQGRNEQFF. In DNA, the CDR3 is TGTGCCAGCTCAGGACAGGGGAGGAATGAGCAGTTCTTC.